This TCR beta chain was identified in a study of CD8 T cells in ankylosing spondylitis. Preparation of TCR beta libraries was done by quantitative 5'-RACE with molecular barcodes. In TCRdb, the 5' RACE reads were re-called with MiXCR into one record per CDR3 protein. Among hundreds of thousands of distinct CDR3 sequences listed, over 9.5% were seen once. Study conclusions and caveats: Previous work reported some of these motif variants in the synovial fluid and blood of reactive arthritis. One TCR beta motif, made up of fewer than 10 highly homologous variants, appeared characteristic of ankylosing spondylitis blood.

About this clonotype: Its matching antigen is unknown.

Germline CDR1 PRHDT, CDR2 FYEKMQ (reference sequence). Between the trimmed V and J ends, which lost 4 bases and 4 bases, there was a span of 11 bases. The CDR3 is 14 residues long. Material: blood, either unsorted or a sorted T cell fraction (not recorded which). The sequence was collected from a male donor with ankylosing spondylitis. The genes are TRBV13 and TRBJ1-3, with D unresolved. Here the CDR3 reads CASSSLGMGNTIYF. The DNA for the CDR3 is TGTGCCAGCAGCTCCCTTGGTATGGGAAACACCATATATTTT.